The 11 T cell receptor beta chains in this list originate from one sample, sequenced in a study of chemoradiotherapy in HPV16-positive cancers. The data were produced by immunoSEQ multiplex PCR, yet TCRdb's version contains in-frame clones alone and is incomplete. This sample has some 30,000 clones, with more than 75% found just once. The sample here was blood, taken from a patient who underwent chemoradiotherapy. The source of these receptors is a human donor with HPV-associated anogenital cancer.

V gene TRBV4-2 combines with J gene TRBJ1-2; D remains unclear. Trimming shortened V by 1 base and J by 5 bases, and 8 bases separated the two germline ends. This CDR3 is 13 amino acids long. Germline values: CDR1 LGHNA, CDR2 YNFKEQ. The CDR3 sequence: CASSQVRSYGYTF. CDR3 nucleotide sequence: TGTGCCAGCAGCCAAGTTAGGTCTTATGGCTACACCTTC.

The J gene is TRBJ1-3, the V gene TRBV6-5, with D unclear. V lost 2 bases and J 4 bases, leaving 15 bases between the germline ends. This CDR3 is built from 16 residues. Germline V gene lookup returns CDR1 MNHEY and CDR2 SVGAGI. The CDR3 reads CASSYGVSTSGNTIYF. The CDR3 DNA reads TGTGCCAGCAGTTACGGTGTCAGTACGTCAGGAAACACCATATATTTT.

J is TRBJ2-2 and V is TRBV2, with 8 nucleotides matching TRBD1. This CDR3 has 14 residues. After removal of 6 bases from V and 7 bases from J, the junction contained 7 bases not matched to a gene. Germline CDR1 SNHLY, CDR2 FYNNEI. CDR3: CASRKDREIGELFF. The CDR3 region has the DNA TGTGCCAGCAGGAAGGACAGGGAGATCGGGGAGCTGTTTTTT.

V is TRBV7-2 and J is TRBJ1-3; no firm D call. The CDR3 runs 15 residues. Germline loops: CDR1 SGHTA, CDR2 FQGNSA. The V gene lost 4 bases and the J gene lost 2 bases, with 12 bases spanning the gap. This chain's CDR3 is CASSSTRGAGNTIYF. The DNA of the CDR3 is TGTGCCAGCAGCTCCACCAGAGGCGCTGGAAACACCATATATTTT.

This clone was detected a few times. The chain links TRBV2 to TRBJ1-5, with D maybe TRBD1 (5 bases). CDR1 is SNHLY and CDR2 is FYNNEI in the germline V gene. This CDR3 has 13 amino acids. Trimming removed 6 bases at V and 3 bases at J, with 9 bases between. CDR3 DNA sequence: TGTGCCAGCAGGTGGGGGAACAATCAGCCCCAGCATTTT. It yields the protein CASRWGNNQPQHF.

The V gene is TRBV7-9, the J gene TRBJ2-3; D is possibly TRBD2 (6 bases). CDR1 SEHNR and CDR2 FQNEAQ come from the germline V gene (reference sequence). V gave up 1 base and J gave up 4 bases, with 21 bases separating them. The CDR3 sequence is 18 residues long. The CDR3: CASSLGLGGAILADTQYF. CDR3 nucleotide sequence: TGTGCCAGCAGCTTAGGACTAGGCGGGGCCATACTGGCAGATACGCAGTATTTT.

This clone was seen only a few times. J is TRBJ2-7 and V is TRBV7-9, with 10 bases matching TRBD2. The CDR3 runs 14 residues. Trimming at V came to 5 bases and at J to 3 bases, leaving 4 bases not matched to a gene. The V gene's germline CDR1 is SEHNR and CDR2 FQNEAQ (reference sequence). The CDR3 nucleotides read TGTGCCAGCAGCAGCGGGGGGGCGGGCTACGAGCAGTACTTC. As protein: CASSSGGAGYEQYF.

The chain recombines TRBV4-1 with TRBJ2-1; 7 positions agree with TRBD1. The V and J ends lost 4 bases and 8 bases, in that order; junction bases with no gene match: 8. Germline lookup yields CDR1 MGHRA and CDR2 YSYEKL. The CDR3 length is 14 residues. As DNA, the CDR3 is TGCGCCAGCAGCCGAGACGGGACAGCCCATGAGCAGTTCTTC. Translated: CASSRDGTAHEQFF.

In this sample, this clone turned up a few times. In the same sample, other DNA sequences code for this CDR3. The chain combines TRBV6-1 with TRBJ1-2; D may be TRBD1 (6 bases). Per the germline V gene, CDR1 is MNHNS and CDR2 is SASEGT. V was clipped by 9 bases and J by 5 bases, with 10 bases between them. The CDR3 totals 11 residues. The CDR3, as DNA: TGTGCCAGTGGGCAGGGGTATGGCTACACCTTC. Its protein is CASGQGYGYTF.

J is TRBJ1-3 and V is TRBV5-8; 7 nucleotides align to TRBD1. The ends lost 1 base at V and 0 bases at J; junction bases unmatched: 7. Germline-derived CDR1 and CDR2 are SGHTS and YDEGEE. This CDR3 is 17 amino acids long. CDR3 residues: CASSLYQGDSSGNTIYF. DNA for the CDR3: TGTGCCAGCAGCTTGTATCAGGGGGATTCCTCTGGAAACACCATATATTTT. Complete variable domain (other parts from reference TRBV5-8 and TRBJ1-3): EAGVTQSPTHLIKTRGQQATLRCSPISGHTSVYWYQQALGLGLQFLLWYDEGEERNRGNFPPRFSGRQFPNYSSELNVNALELEDSALYLCASSLYQGDSSGNTIYFGEGSWLTVV.

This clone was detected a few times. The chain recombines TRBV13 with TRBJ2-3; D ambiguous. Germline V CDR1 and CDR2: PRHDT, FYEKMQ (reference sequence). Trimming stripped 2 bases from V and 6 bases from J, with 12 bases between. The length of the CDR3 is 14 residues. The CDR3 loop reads CASSLLWFIDTQYF. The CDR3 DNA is TGTGCCAGCAGCTTATTGTGGTTCATTGATACGCAGTATTTT.